These T cell receptor beta chains were read from a single sample in a study of blood T cells in healthy people across ages. From the 5' RACE reads, TCRdb called clonotypes with MiXCR, one entry per CDR3 protein. Of about 690,000 distinct CDR3 sequences in the sample, 40% to 45% were seen once. The sequencing sample was made of blood. Receptor source: a man aged 80 or over in good health. Both conserved end residues are trimmed from each CDR3. Each record gives: V gene, clone size, J gene, CDR3 protein. Some rows mark clone size as missing; the rest say once, few, many or name a class of expanded clone.

TRBV7-2	many	TRBJ2-7	ASSPGTSRSYEQY
TRBV7-2	-	TRBJ1-5	ASSLPGQESNQPQH
TRBV30	-	TRBJ1-1	AWSADRGITEAF
TRBV7-2	-	TRBJ2-5	ASSLASQGRTQETQY
TRBV6-6	few	TRBJ1-1	ASSKGQATSNTEAF
TRBV5-1	-	TRBJ2-1	ASSFNGGVYNEQF
TRBV28	once	TRBJ1-1	ASRSGTGGRGTEAF
TRBV20-1	-	TRBJ1-1	SARVPRPNTEAF
TRBV11-2	-	TRBJ1-2	ASSRDRGSDGYT
TRBV7-6	-	TRBJ2-3	ASSTGLAGEITDTQY
TRBV6-6	many	TRBJ1-2	ASSYSRDTINYGYT
TRBV7-9	-	TRBJ1-5	ASSFTGVNQPQH
TRBV2	-	TRBJ2-3	ASTEGGGRTDTQY
TRBV7-2	-	TRBJ2-5	ASSLLGASGETQY
TRBV20-1	-	TRBJ2-7	SAREAVAGYGEQY
TRBV7-2	few	TRBJ2-3	ASGRAGGPPTDTQY
TRBV5-1	few	TRBJ2-7	ASSLRTGTGEQY
TRBV10-3	once	TRBJ1-1	AISELAQRNTEAF
TRBV9	-	TRBJ2-3	ASSVVSGGAADTQY
TRBV4-1	-	TRBJ2-7	ASSQDPGILYEQY
TRBV7-2	-	TRBJ2-7	ASSLMGRSYEQY
TRBV7-9	few	TRBJ2-5	ASTIKETQY
TRBV27	few	TRBJ2-1	ASSSLTSGRAGEQF
TRBV4-3	-	-	ASSQVDGVETQY
TRBV20-1	-	TRBJ2-7	SARAGTGGSYEQY
TRBV5-1	-	TRBJ2-2	ASSLQPANTGELF